This is a list of T cell receptor beta chains from one sample in a study of T cell responses to AZD1222 COVID-19 vaccine. Some clones are missing from TCRdb's copy, which holds only in-frame ones; the method was immunoSEQ multiplex PCR. The data contain around 170,000 clones, approximately 90% of them singletons. The sequencing here drew on peripheral blood, taken on day 0 of AZD1222 vaccination. These receptors originate from an adult in good health. Both conserved end residues are part of each CDR3. Each record gives: D gene, V gene, J gene, CDR3 protein, CDR3 DNA. A D gene is named only where the DNA matches it firmly.

TRBD1	TRBV27	TRBJ2-7	CATSRKGQGAYEQYF	TGTGCCACCTCAAGGAAGGGACAGGGGGCTTACGAGCAGTACTTC
-	TRBV3-1/TRBV3-2	TRBJ1-4	CASSQIGLRVEKLFF	TGTGCCAGCAGCCAAATCGGTTTAAGGGTTGAAAAACTGTTTTTT
-	TRBV20-1	TRBJ1-2	CSASSGYYGYTF	TGCAGTGCTAGTTCTGGGTACTATGGCTACACCTTC
-	TRBV7-2	TRBJ2-7	CASSFFRDHLYEQYF	TGTGCCAGCAGCTTCTTCCGGGACCATCTCTACGAGCAGTACTTC
-	TRBV7-7	TRBJ2-3	CASSLGQVDTDTQYF	TGTGCTAGCAGCCTGGGGCAGGTGGACACAGATACGCAGTATTTT
-	TRBV5-1	TRBJ1-1	CASSLNRYSDEAFF	TGCGCCAGCAGCTTGAATCGGTATTCGGACGAAGCTTTCTTT
-	TRBV12-3/TRBV12-4	TRBJ1-2	CASSPGGDYGYTF	TGTGCCAGCAGCCCGGGGGGCGACTATGGCTACACCTTC
-	TRBV4-1	TRBJ2-7	CASREEERGHIYEQYF	TGCGCCAGCAGAGAAGAGGAGAGGGGTCACATTTACGAGCAGTACTTC
-	TRBV19	TRBJ1-5	CASSIASGPNQPQHF	TGTGCCAGTAGTATAGCGTCCGGACCCAATCAGCCCCAGCATTTT
TRBD1	TRBV5-1	TRBJ1-1	CASSPEGTGETAFF	TGCGCCAGCAGCCCCGAAGGGACAGGCGAGACAGCTTTCTTT
-	TRBV7-9	TRBJ1-5	CASSLAGGGNQPQHF	TGTGCCAGCAGCTTAGCGGGGGGTGGCAATCAGCCCCAGCATTTT
-	TRBV27	TRBJ2-7	CATPYLYEQYF	TGTGCCACCCCGTACCTCTACGAGCAGTACTTC
-	TRBV7-2	TRBJ1-1	CASSPTAAALTEAFF	TGTGCCAGCAGCCCGACGGCCGCGGCGTTAACTGAAGCTTTCTTT
-	TRBV16	TRBJ1-6	CASSQSEGGSPLHF	TGTGCCAGCAGCCAATCGGAGGGTGGTTCACCCCTCCACTTT
-	TRBV11-3	TRBJ2-7	CASSPPGDEQYF	TGTGCCAGCAGCCCCCCTGGGGACGAGCAGTACTTC
-	TRBV4-1	TRBJ1-2	CASKRWASNYGYTF	TGCGCCAGCAAACGGTGGGCCTCTAACTATGGCTACACCTTC
TRBD2	TRBV5-1	TRBJ2-5	CASLPGLAGIWGQETQYF	TGCGCCAGTCTCCCGGGACTAGCGGGAATCTGGGGCCAAGAGACCCAGTACTTC
TRBD1	TRBV24-1	TRBJ2-7	CATSDKRQGPSSYEQYF	TGTGCCACCAGTGATAAGAGACAGGGCCCCTCCTCCTACGAGCAGTACTTC